This T cell receptor beta chain was profiled in a study of cytomegalovirus exposure and HLA in healthy donors. On this clone itself: Its target is not known.

The J segment lost 13 bases and the V segment lost 4 bases, leaving 13 bases of the junction unmatched. Per germline, CDR1 SGHRS and CDR2 YFSETQ. The CDR3 extends over 16 amino acids. It was with 60 Vbeta and 13 Jbeta primers that the PCR ran. The table came from immunoSEQ multiplex PCR; TCRdb's copy has only in-frame clones and leaves some out. This sample yields 85,000 to 100,000 clones, of which 65% to 80% are seen a single time; roughly 8% belongs to the top ten. Study findings and constraints: Of the V segments, some could not be distinguished, including TRBV6-2 and TRBV6-3, and were excluded.

The chain joins TRBV5-1 to TRBJ2-2; TRBD2 matches 13 bases. Sequenced sample: PBMCs. This TCR came from a human donor in good health. The CDR3 coding sequence is TGCGCCAGCAGCGTGGGAGGACTAGCGGGGGACCCGGGGCTGTTTTTT. Translating it yields CASSVGGLAGDPGLFF.